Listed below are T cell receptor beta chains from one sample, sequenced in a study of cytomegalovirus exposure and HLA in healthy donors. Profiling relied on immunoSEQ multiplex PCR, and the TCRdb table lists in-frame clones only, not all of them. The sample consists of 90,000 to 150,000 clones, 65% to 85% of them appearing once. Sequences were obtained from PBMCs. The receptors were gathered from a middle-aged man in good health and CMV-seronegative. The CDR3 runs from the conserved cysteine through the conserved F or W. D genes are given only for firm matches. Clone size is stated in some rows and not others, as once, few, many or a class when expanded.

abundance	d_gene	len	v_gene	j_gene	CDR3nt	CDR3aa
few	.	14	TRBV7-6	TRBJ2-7	TGTGCCAGCAGCCCCCAGGCCCGGACAGCCGAGCAGTACTTC	CASSPQARTAEQYF
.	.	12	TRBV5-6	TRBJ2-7	TGTGCCAGCAGCTTGGACGAGTACGAGCAGTACTTC	CASSLDEYEQYF
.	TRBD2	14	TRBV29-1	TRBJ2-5	TGCAGCTATAAAGCGGGAGAGGCCCCAGAGACCCAGTACTTC	CSYKAGEAPETQYF
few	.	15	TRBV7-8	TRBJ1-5	TGTGCCAGCAGCCTCGGGTCCAGAAGGAATCAGCCCCAGCATTTT	CASSLGSRRNQPQHF
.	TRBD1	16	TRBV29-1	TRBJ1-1	TGCAGCGCCCATCCCCTATTGACAGGGGGGGACACTGAAGCTTTCTTT	CSAHPLLTGGDTEAFF
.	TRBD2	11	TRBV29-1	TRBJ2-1	TGCAGCGTCGAGGGGTGGGAGGGACAGTTCTTC	CSVEGWEGQFF
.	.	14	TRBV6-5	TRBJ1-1	TGTGCCAGCAGTACCGGCGAAGCGGGGACTGAAGCTTTCTTT	CASSTGEAGTEAFF
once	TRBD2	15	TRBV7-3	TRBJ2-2	TGTGCCAGCAGCCCGTTAGCGGGAGACACCGGGGAGCTGTTTTTT	CASSPLAGDTGELFF
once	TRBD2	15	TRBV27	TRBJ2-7	TGTGCCAGCAGTTTTTATTCCAGCGGGAGGAACGAGCAGTACTTC	CASSFYSSGRNEQYF
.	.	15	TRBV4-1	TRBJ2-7	TGCGCCAGCAGCCAAGATGAGGCAACTACGTCCGAGCAGTACTTC	CASSQDEATTSEQYF
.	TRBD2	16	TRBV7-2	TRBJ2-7	TGTGCCAGCAGCTTATTTGGGGGCGGGGGGTCCTACGAGCAGTACTTC	CASSLFGGGGSYEQYF
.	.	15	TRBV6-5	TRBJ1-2	TGTGCCAGCAGTTACCGCCCAACCGGGGGGTATGGCTACACCTTC	CASSYRPTGGYGYTF
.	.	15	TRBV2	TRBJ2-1	TGTGCCAGCAGGCCCGGGGTAGCGGAGAGGAATGAGCAGTTCTTC	CASRPGVAERNEQFF
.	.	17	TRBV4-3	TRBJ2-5	TGCGCCAGCAGCTTCCGGACACCGACCAATACCGAAGAGACCCAGTACTTC	CASSFRTPTNTEETQYF
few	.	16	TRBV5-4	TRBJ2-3	TGTGCCAGCAGCTTGGAGGGGTGGGGGGGCACAGATACGCAGTATTTT	CASSLEGWGGTDTQYF
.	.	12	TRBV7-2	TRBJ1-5	TGTGCCAGTACAACAAGCAATCAGCCCCAGCATTTT	CASTTSNQPQHF
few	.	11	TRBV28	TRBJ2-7	TGTGCCAGCAGTTTGAGGTACGAGCAGTACTTC	CASSLRYEQYF
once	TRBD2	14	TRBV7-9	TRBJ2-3	TGTTCCAGCAGCCCCCAGCGGGAAGGAGATACGCAGTATTTT	CSSSPQREGDTQYF
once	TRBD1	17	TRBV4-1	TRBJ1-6	TGCGCCAGCAGCCGAGGGACAGGCCGGCTGGGGAATTCACCCCTCCACTTT	CASSRGTGRLGNSPLHF
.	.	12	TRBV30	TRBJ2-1	TGTGCCTTTTCAAGGGGCCCTGGTGAGCAGTTCTTC	CAFSRGPGEQFF
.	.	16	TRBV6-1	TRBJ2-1	TGTGCCAGCAGTGATTCGCCCGGCGCGGCCTACAATGAGCAGTTCTTC	CASSDSPGAAYNEQFF
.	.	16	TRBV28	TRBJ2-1	TGTGCCAGCAGGATGACAGGGGTTAGCGGGCGGAATGAGCAGTTCTTC	CASRMTGVSGRNEQFF
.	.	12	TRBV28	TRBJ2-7	TGTGCCAGCAGTCCCCCCAGTTACGAGCAGTACTTC	CASSPPSYEQYF
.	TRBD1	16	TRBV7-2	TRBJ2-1	TGTGCCAGCAGCTTAACCGTGGGACAGGGCTCGGGTGAGCAGTTCTTC	CASSLTVGQGSGEQFF
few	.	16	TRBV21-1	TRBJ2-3	TGTGCCAGCAGCAAGCCCCTAGCGGGGGGAACAGATACGCAGTATTTT	CASSKPLAGGTDTQYF
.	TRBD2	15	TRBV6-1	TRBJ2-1	TGTGCCAGCAGGGAAGGACTAGCGGATACGAATGAGCAGTTCTTC	CASREGLADTNEQFF
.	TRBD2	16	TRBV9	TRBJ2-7	TGTGCCAGCAGCCCACGCGGGGGACTAGCGGGCTTCGAGCAGTACTTC	CASSPRGGLAGFEQYF
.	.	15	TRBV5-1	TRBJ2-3	TGCGCCAGCAGCAACAGGGAATATGGCGCAGATACGCAGTATTTT	CASSNREYGADTQYF
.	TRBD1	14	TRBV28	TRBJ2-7	TGTGCCAGCAGACGACAGGGACAGTCCTACGAGCAGTACTTC	CASRRQGQSYEQYF
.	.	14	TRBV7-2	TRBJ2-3	TGTGCCAGCAGCTTCCTGGAGGGCACAGATACGCAGTATTTT	CASSFLEGTDTQYF
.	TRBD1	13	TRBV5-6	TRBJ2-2	TGTGCCAGCAGCTTGGAACAGGGGAGGGAGCTGTTTTTT	CASSLEQGRELFF
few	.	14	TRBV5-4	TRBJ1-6	TGTGCCAGCAGCATCCAGGGGTATAATTCACCCCTCCACTTT	CASSIQGYNSPLHF
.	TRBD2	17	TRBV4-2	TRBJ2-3	TGTGCCAGCAGCCAAGGAGGACTAGCGGATAGCACAGATACGCAGTATTTT	CASSQGGLADSTDTQYF
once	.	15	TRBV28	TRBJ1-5	TGTGCCAGCAGTTACACGACAGATAGCAATCAGCCCCAGCATTTT	CASSYTTDSNQPQHF
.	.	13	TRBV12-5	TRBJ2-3	TGTGCTAGTGGTCCCTCGGGTAGGGATACGCAGTATTTT	CASGPSGRDTQYF
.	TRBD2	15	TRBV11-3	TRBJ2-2	TGTGCCAGCAGCCTGAGCGGGGCGAACACCGGGGAGCTGTTTTTT	CASSLSGANTGELFF
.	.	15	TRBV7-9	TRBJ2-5	TGTGCCAGCAGCCCGATGGGGGGGGCGCGGGAGACCCAGTACTTC	CASSPMGGARETQYF
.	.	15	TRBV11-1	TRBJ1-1	TGTGCCAGCAGCTTAAGGCAGGGGATGAACACTGAAGCTTTCTTT	CASSLRQGMNTEAFF
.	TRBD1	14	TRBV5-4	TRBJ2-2	TGTGCCAGCAGCCGAGGACAGGGGTCCGGGGAGCTGTTTTTT	CASSRGQGSGELFF
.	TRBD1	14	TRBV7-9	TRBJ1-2	TGTGCCAGCACCCGACAGGGGGCAACTCACGGCTACACCTTC	CASTRQGATHGYTF
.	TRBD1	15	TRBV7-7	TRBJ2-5	TGTGCCAGCAGCTTAGAGGGGACAGGGGGGGAGACCCAGTACTTC	CASSLEGTGGETQYF
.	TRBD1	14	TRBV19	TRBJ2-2	TGTGCCAGTCACCAGGGGGCGGACACCGGGGAGCTGTTTTTT	CASHQGADTGELFF
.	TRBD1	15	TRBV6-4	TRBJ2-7	TGTGCCAGCTCCTCCCCAGGGGGCCGGGCCTACGAGCAGTACTTC	CASSSPGGRAYEQYF
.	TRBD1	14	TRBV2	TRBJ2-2	TGTGCCAGCATCCTCCTCGCAGGGGGCCGGGAGCTGTTTTTT	CASILLAGGRELFF
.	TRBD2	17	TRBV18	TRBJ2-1	TGTGCCAGCTCACCTGGACTAGCGGGAGGCATTGGTAATGAGCAGTTCTTC	CASSPGLAGGIGNEQFF
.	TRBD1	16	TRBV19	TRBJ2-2	TGTGCCAGTAGTACAGACCGGGACAGGGGCGCCGGGGAGCTGTTTTTT	CASSTDRDRGAGELFF
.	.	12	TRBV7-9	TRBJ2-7	TGTTCCAGCAGATATGACCAGGGGGAGCAGTACTTC	CSSRYDQGEQYF
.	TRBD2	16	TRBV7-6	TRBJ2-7	TGTGCCAGCAGCTCTGGGACTAGCGGGAGGGCCTACGAGCAGTACTTC	CASSSGTSGRAYEQYF